Each of the 17 T cell receptor beta chains below was sequenced from the same sample in a study of T cell responses to AZD1222 COVID-19 vaccine. Clones were sequenced by immunoSEQ multiplex PCR, and TCRdb holds only the in-frame ones, with some missing. Among some 150,000 clones listed, 92% were seen once. Sequencing used peripheral blood, obtained 28 days after the second AZD1222 dose. The receptors originated from an adult who received the AZD1222 COVID-19 vaccine.

The chain carries TRBV20-1 and TRBJ1-1, with D perhaps TRBD1 (6 bases). CDR1 is DFQATT and CDR2 is SNEGSKA in the germline V gene (reference sequence). The CDR3 covers 11 residues. The V end was cut by 1 base, the J end by 11 bases, with 11 bases between. This CDR3 reads CSARASQGAFF. The CDR3 DNA reads as TGCAGTGCTAGAGCGAGCCAGGGGGCTTTCTTT.

The V gene is TRBV7-2, the J gene TRBJ2-3; the match to TRBD2 covers 10 bases. CDR1 and CDR2 from the germline V gene are SGHTA and FQGNSA. V shed 5 bases, J shed 4 bases, and the junction held 12 bases outside the gene matches. The CDR3 has 17 amino acids. The CDR3, as DNA: TGTGCCAGCAGCCCGAGTCTAGCGGGAGCACGGGCAGATACGCAGTATTTT. Translated: CASSPSLAGARADTQYF.

The chain has TRBV18 and TRBJ2-7, with D possibly being TRBD1 (6 bases). CDR1 and CDR2 from the germline V gene are KGHSH and LQKENI. Trimming took 5 bases from V and 3 from J, leaving 11 bases between them. There are 13 residues in the CDR3. CDR3 region: CASSEGTYYEQYF. The CDR3 nucleotides read TGTGCCAGCTCAGAAGGGACATACTACGAGCAGTACTTC.

V gene TRBV27 combines with J gene TRBJ1-1, with D perhaps matching TRBD1 (6 bases). The V and J ends lost 1 base and 6 bases respectively, with 12 bases between them. The CDR3 extends over 14 amino acids. Germline loops: CDR1 MNHEY, CDR2 SMNVEV (reference sequence). The CDR3 sequence is CASSLFPGAAEAFF. The CDR3 nucleotides read TGTGCCAGCAGTTTATTTCCGGGGGCAGCTGAAGCTTTCTTT.

The genes are TRBV3-1 (or the pseudogene TRBV3-2) and TRBJ1-2; 8 bases map to TRBD1. The CDR3 runs to 14 residues. V lost 1 base, J lost 8 bases, and 6 bases stayed unmatched. CDR1 and CDR2 (germline): LGHDT, YNNKEL (reference sequence). This CDR3 is CASSQGTGTEGYTF. The CDR3 region has the DNA TGTGCCAGCAGCCAAGGGACAGGGACGGAAGGCTACACCTTC.

The V and J genes are TRBV2 and TRBJ2-3; 9 positions agree with TRBD1. The V gene end was trimmed by 6 bases and the J gene end by 3 bases; junction bases not matched to a gene: 7. CDR1 and CDR2 from the germline V gene are SNHLY and FYNNEI. This CDR3 contains 15 residues. CDR3 in DNA: TGTGCCAGCAGCAAGGACAGGGGAGGGACAGATACGCAGTATTTT. This codes for CASSKDRGGTDTQYF.

This clone appeared a single time. The rearrangement links TRBV6-5 to TRBJ2-5; D ambiguous. The V and J ends lost 6 bases and 1 base respectively, with 9 bases between them. The CDR3 is made up of 13 amino acids. Per the germline V gene, CDR1 is MNHEY and CDR2 is SVGAGI. The chain's CDR3 is CASRKRPQETQYF. In DNA form, the CDR3 reads TGTGCCAGCAGAAAGCGACCCCAAGAGACCCAGTACTTC.

This sequence joins TRBV10-3 and TRBJ2-2; a possible D gene is TRBD1 (6 bases). Germline V gene sequence: CDR1 ENHRY, CDR2 SYGVKD. V was cut by 4 bases and J by 3 bases, with 9 bases left in between. The CDR3 is made up of 14 amino acids. The CDR3 coding sequence is TGTGCCATCAGTGGTCGGACAGACACCGGGGAGCTGTTTTTT. Translated: CAISGRTDTGELFF.

This clone has only a few counts. The CDR3: CASSSSLGYGYTF. The CDR3 bases are TGTGCCAGCAGTAGCAGCCTCGGCTATGGCTACACCTTC. The chain combines TRBV28 with TRBJ1-2; D unresolved. This CDR3 contains 13 residues. Germline V gene data show CDR1 as MDHEN and CDR2 as SYDVKM. Between the trimmed V and J ends, which lost 5 bases and 4 bases, there was a span of 11 bases.

This clone was recorded once. V and J are TRBV5-6 and TRBJ2-7; 8 nucleotides match TRBD1. The CDR3 runs 14 residues. Losses at the gene ends were 0 bases for V and 7 bases for J; bases not matched to a gene: 6. Germline V lookup: CDR1 SGHDT, CDR2 YYEEEE. CDR3 nucleotides: TGTGCCAGCAGCTTGGTCGTCACAGGGGGGGAGCAGTACTTC. It specifies CASSLVVTGGEQYF.

The rearrangement joins TRBV7-8 to TRBJ2-2, with D possibly matching TRBD2 (7 bases). Germline loops: CDR1 SGHVS, CDR2 FQNEAQ. The CDR3 is made up of 16 amino acids. V gave up 8 bases and J gave up 3 bases, with 19 bases separating them. The CDR3 nucleotides read TGTGCCAGCTCCCGAAGGGGGGGACCGGACACCGGGGAGCTGTTTTTT. It yields the protein CASSRRGGPDTGELFF.

The chain has TRBV24-1 and TRBJ2-1; perhaps TRBD2 as D (5 bases). The germline CDR1 and CDR2 sequences are KGHDR and SFDVKD. This CDR3 is 15 amino acids long. V lost 0 bases and J 8 bases, leaving 13 bases between the germline ends. The CDR3 nucleotides read TGTGCCACCAGTGATTTGCGCCACGGGGTCGATGAGCAGTTCTTC. Translation: CATSDLRHGVDEQFF.

The gene calls are TRBV30 and TRBJ1-3, with a possible D match to TRBD1 (6 bases). The CDR3 totals 13 residues. Germline CDR1 reads GTSNPN; CDR2 reads SVGIG (reference sequence). V dropped 4 bases and J dropped 4 bases, with 11 bases sitting between them. DNA of the CDR3: TGTGCCTGGATACAGGGAGCCGGAAACACCATATATTTT. As protein: CAWIQGAGNTIYF.

This chain joins TRBV28 and TRBJ2-1, with D tentatively TRBD1 (6 bases). The CDR3 loop spans 15 amino acids. Trimming removed 6 bases from V and 3 bases from J, with 15 bases in between. Germline V gene data show CDR1 as MDHEN and CDR2 as SYDVKM. Here the CDR3 DNA reads TGTGCCAGCAGGGACCAGACAGGAAACTACAATGAGCAGTTCTTC. Its protein is CASRDQTGNYNEQFF.

The V and J genes are TRBV5-1 and TRBJ2-7; unclear D gene. Germline V gene data show CDR1 as SGHRS and CDR2 as YFSETQ. This CDR3 region has 12 residues. V lost 2 bases and J 5 bases, leaving 8 bases between the germline ends. The CDR3 is CASSLDGDEQYF. In DNA, the CDR3 is TGCGCCAGCAGCTTAGACGGAGACGAGCAGTACTTC.

This clone was seen once. The genes are TRBV4-3 and TRBJ1-5; D is unclear. Germline assignment: CDR1 LGHNA and CDR2 YSLEER. CDR3 length: 14 amino acids. Trimming took off 0 bases at V and 3 bases at J, with 6 bases between the two ends. CDR3 nucleotide sequence: TGCGCCAGCAGCCAAGAAAGGGTCAATCAGCCCCAGCATTTT. It encodes CASSQERVNQPQHF.

The chain employs TRBV15 and TRBJ1-1, with a possible D match to TRBD1 (5 bases). This CDR3 comprises 15 residues. Germline CDR1 is LNHNV and CDR2 is YYDKDF (reference sequence). Deletions cut 1 base from V and 0 bases from J, with 9 bases between. CDR3 bases: TGTGCCACCAGCAGAGGCAGGGTCTTGAACACTGAAGCTTTCTTT. The encoded protein is CATSRGRVLNTEAFF.